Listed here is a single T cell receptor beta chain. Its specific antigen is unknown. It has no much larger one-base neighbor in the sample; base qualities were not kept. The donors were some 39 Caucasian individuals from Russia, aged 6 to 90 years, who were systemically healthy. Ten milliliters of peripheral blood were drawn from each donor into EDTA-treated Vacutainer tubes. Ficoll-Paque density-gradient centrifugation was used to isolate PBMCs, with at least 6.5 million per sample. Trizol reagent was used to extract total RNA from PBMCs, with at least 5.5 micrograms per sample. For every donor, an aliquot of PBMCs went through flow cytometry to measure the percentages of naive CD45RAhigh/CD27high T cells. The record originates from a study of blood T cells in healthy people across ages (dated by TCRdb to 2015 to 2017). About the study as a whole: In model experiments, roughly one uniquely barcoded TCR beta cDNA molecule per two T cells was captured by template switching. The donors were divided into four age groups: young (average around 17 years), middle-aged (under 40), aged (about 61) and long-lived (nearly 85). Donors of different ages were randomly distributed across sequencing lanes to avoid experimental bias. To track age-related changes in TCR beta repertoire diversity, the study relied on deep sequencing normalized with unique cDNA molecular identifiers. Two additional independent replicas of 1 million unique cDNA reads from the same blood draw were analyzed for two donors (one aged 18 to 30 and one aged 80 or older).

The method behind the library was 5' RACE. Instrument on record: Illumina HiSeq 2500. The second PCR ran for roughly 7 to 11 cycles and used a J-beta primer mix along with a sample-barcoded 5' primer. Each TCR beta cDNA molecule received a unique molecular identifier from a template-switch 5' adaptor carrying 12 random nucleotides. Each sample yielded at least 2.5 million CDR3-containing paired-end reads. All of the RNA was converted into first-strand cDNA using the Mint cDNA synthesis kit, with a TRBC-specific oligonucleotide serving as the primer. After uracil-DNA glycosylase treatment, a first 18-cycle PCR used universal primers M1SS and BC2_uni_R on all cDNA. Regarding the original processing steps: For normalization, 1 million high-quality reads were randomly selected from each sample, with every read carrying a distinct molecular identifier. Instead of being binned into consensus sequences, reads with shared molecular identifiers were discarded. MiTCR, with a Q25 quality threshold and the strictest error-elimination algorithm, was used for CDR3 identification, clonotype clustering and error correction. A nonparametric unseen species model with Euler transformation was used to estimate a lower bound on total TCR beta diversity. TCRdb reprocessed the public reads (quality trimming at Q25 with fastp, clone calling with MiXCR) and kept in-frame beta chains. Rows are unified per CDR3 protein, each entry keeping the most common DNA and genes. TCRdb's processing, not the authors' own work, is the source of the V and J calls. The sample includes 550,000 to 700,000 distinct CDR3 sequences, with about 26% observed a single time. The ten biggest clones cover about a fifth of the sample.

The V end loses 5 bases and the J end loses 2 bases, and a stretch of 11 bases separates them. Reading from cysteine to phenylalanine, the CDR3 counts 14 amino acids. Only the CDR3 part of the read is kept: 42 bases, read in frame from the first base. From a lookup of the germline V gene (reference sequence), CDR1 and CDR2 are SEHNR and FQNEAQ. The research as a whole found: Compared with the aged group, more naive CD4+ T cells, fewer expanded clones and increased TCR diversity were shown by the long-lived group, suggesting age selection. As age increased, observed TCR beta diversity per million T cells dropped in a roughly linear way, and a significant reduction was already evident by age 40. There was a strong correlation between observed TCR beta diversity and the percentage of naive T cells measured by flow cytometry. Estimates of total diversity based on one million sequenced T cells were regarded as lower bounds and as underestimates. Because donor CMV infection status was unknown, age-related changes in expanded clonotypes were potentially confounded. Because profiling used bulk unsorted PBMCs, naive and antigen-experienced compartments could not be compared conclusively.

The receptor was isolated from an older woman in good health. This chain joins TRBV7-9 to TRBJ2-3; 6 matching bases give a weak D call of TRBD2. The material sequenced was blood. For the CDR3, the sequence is CASSPGGATDTQYF. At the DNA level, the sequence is TGTGCCAGCAGCCCTGGAGGGGCCACAGATACGCAGTATTTT. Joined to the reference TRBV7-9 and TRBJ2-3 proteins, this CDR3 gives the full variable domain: DTGVSQNPRHKITKRGQNVTFRCDPISEHNRLYWYRQTLGQGPEFLTYFQNEAQLEKSRLLSDRFSAERPKGSFSTLEIQRTEQGDSAMYLCASSPGGATDTQYFGPGTRLTVL.